The clone carrying this T cell receptor (beta chain) appeared a single time. Its antigen is as yet unknown. This entry comes from a study of shared clonotypes between healthy human individuals. Study conclusions and caveats: Estimated richness was generally greater in naive than memory subsets. Sorted-subset samples were not fully sequenced, rarefaction indicated.

Germline trimming cut 4 bases from V and 4 bases from J; bases unmatched to any gene: 8. The germline V gene encodes CDR1 SGDLS and CDR2 YYNGEE. The CDR3 sequence is 15 residues long. Assay: immunoSEQ multiplex PCR; the TCRdb copy retains only in-frame clones and omits some. This sample has about 2.2 million clones, with 90% to 95% found just once. CD8 cells classed as naive were CD45RO-negative and positively selected for CCR7, excluding terminally differentiated effector memory CD45RA+ cells. This receptor was obtained from a man younger than 30 in good health. Some clones in this sample may be carry-over from other donors' samples. The sequenced sample was naive CD8+ T cells from PBMCs. This chain uses TRBV9 with TRBJ2-3; 8 positions match TRBD2. For the CDR3, the DNA is TGTGCCAGCAGCCCTAGCGGGCCTTCCCCAGATACGCAGTATTTT. Its translation: CASSPSGPSPDTQYF.